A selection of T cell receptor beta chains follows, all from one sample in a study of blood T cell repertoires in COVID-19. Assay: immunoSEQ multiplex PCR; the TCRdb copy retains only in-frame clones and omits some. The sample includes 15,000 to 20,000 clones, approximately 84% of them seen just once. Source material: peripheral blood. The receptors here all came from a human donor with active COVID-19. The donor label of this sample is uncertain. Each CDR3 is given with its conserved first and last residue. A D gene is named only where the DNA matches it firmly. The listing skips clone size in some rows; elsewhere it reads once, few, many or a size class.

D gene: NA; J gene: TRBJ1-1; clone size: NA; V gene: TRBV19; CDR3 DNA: TGTGCCAGTAGTCCCCAGGCAGGGTTGAACACTGAAGCTTTCTTT; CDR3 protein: CASSPQAGLNTEAFF
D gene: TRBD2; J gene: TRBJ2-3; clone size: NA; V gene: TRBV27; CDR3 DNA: TGTGCCAGCAGTTTATCTGCGGGGGGGGGAAATACGCAGTATTTT; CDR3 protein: CASSLSAGGGNTQYF
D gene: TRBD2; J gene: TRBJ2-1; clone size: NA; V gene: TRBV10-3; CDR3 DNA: TGTGCCATCAGAACCAGCGGGGGAGCCTACAATGAGCAGTTCTTC; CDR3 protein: CAIRTSGGAYNEQFF
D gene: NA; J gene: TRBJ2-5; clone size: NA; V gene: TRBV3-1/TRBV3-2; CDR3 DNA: TGTGCCAGCAGCCATGACAGACAAGAGACCCAGTACTTC; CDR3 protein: CASSHDRQETQYF
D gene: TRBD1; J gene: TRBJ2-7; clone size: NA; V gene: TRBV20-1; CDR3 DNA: TGCAGTGCTAGCTCAGGGGGTGAGCAGTACTTC; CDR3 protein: CSASSGGEQYF
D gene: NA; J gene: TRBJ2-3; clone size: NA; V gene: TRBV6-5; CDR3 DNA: TGTGCCAGCAGTTACTCGCAGGGAACGCAGTATTTT; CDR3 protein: CASSYSQGTQYF
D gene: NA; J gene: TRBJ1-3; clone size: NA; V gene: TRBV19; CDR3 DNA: TGTGCCAGTAGTCGAGGAATTTACTCACAAATTTACTCTGGAAACACCATATATTTT; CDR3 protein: CASSRGIYSQIYSGNTIYF
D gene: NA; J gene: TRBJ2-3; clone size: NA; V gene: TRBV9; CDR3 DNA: TGTGCCAGCAGCGGCGGAATCCTATTAGCGTTCCATAGCACAGATACGCAGTATTTT; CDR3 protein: CASSGGILLAFHSTDTQYF
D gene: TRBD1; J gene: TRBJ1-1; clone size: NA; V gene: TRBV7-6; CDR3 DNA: TGTGCCAGCAGCTTAGTTCGGACAGGCGCTGAAGCTTTCTTT; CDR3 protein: CASSLVRTGAEAFF
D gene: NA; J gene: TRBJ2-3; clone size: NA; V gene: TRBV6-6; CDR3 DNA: TGTGCCAGCAGTTACGCCGGCGGCGAAACAGATACGCAGTATTTT; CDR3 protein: CASSYAGGETDTQYF
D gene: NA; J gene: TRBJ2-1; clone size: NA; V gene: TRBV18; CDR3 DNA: TGTGCCAGCTCACCCCAGTCTGGGGGCTTCTCCTACAATGAGCAGTTCTTC; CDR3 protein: CASSPQSGGFSYNEQFF
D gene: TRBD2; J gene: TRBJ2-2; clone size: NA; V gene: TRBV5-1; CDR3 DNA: TGCGCCAGCAGCTTGGGCACATTGGGAGCGGGGGCCACCAACGGGGAGCTGTTTTTT; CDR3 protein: CASSLGTLGAGATNGELFF
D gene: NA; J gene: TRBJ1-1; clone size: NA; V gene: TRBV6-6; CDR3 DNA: TGTGCCAGCAGGATAATACAGGGCACTGAAGCTTTCTTT; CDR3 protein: CASRIIQGTEAFF
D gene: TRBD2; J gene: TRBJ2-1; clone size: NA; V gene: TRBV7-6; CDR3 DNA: TGTGCCAGCAGCTTAGACCCGGGACTAGCGCCCCATGAGCAGTTCTTC; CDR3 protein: CASSLDPGLAPHEQFF
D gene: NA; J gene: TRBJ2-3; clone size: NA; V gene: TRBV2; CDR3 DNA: TGTGCCAGCAGTGCCTACCGGGACACCTTCGGGGATACGCAGTATTTT; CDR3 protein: CASSAYRDTFGDTQYF
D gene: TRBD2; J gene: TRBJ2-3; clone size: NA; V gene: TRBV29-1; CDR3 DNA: TGCAGCGTTGAGGGTAGCGGGGGGTACACAGATACGCAGTATTTT; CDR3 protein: CSVEGSGGYTDTQYF
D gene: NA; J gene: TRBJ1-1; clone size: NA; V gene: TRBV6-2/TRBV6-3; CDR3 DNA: TGTGCCAGCAGTCTAGTCGGCTCCACTGAAGCTTTCTTT; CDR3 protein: CASSLVGSTEAFF
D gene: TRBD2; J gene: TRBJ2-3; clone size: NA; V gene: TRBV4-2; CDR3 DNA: TGTGCCAGCAGCCAAGATAGGACGGGGGGGGGCACAGATACGCAGTATTTT; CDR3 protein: CASSQDRTGGGTDTQYF
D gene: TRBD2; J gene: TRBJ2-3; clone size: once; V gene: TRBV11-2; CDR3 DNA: TGTGCCAGCAGCTTTAGCGGGGGGGCCGTGGATACGCAGTATTTT; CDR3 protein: CASSFSGGAVDTQYF
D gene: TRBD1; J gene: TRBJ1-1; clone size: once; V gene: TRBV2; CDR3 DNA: TGTGCCAGCAGTGAAGTCAGGGGGCGTACTGAAGCTTTCTTT; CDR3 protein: CASSEVRGRTEAFF
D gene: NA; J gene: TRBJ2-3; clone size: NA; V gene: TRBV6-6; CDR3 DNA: TGTGCCAGCAGTTACCCTATCGGGGGGCCCCAAGATACGCAGTATTTT; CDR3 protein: CASSYPIGGPQDTQYF
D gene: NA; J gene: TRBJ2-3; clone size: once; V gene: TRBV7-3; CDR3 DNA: TGTGCCAGCAGCTTAGGTGGCGGGGTTACCGATACGCAGTATTTT; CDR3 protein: CASSLGGGVTDTQYF
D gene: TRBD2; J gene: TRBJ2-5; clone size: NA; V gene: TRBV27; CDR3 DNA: TGTGCCAGCAGTTCTAGCGGGGGGGCCTTAGAGACCCAGTACTTC; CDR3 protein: CASSSSGGALETQYF
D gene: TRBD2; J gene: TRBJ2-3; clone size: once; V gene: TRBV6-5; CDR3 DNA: TGTGCCAGCAGTTACCTAGCGGGGGATACAGATACGCAGTATTTT; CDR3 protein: CASSYLAGDTDTQYF
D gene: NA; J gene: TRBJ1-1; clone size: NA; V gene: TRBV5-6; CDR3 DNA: TGTGCCAGCAGCTTGGAGTACAGACGGATGAACACTGAAGCTTTCTTT; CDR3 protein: CASSLEYRRMNTEAFF
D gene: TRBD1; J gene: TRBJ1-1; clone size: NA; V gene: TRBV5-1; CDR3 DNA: TGCGCCAGCAGCTTCCCGGGACAGGCTGAAGCTTTCTTT; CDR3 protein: CASSFPGQAEAFF
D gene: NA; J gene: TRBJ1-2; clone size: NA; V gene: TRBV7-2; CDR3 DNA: TGTGCCAGCAGCGAGAAAGGTCATTCGGGTGGCTACACCTTC; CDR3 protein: CASSEKGHSGGYTF
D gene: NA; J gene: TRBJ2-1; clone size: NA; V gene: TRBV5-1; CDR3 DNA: TGCGCCAGCTCGACAGAGGGGCGGGGCGATGAGCAGTTCTTC; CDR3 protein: CASSTEGRGDEQFF
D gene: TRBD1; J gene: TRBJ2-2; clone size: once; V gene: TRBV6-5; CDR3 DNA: TGTGCCAGCAAAAAGGGGGCCTCGAGCACCGGGGAGCTGTTTTTT; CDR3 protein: CASKKGASSTGELFF
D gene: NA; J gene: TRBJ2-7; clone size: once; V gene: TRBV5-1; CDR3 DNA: TGCGCCAGCAGCTTGGGTGACACGGCCTACGAGCAGTACTTC; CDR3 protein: CASSLGDTAYEQYF
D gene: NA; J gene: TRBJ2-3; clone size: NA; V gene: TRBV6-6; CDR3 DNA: TGTGCCAGCAGTTACGGTCAGCCTCGGGAAGATACGCAGTATTTT; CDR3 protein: CASSYGQPREDTQYF
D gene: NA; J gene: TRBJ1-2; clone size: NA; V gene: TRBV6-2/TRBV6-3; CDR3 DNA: TGTGCCAGCAGTGACCGACAGGACTATGGCTACACCTTC; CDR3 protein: CASSDRQDYGYTF
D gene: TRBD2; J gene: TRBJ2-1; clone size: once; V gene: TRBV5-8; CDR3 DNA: TGTGCCAGCCGGCAGCGGGGGATCTACAATGAGCAGTTCTTC; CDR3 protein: CASRQRGIYNEQFF
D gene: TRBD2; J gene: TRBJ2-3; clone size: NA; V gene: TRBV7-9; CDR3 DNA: TGTGCCAGCAGCCGGACTAGCAGCAGCACAGATACGCAGTATTTT; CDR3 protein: CASSRTSSSTDTQYF
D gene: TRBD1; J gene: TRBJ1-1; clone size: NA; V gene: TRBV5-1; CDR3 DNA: TGCGCCAGCAGCCCCCTGGGGCAGGGGACAGGGACTGAAGCTTTCTTT; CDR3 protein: CASSPLGQGTGTEAFF
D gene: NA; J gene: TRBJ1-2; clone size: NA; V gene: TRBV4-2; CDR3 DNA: TGTGCCAGCAGCGAAGCCGGTAAGAGCTATGGCTACACCTTC; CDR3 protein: CASSEAGKSYGYTF
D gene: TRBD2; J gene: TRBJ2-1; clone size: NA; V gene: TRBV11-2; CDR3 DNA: TGTGCCAGCAGCCACCGTGGACTAGCGGGGTATTTCGATGAGCAGTTCTTC; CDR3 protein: CASSHRGLAGYFDEQFF
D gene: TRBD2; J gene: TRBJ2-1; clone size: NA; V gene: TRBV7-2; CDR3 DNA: TGTGCCAGCAGCTTGGGGACTAGCGGGGGGGGTGAGCAGTTCTTC; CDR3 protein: CASSLGTSGGGEQFF
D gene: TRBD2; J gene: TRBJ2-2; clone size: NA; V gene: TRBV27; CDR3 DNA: TGTGCCAGCAGTTCCAGACTAGCGGGGGGGTTAAACACCGGGGAGCTGTTTTTT; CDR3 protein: CASSSRLAGGLNTGELFF
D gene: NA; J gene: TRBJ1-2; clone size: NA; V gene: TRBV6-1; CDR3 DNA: TGTGCCAGCAGTGAAAGGACATCCTCTAGCTATGGCTACACCTTC; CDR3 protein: CASSERTSSSYGYTF
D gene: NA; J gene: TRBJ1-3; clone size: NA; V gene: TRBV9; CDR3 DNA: TGTGCCAGCAGCGTAGAATCTGGCGGGGGGAGCTCTGGAAACACCATATATTTT; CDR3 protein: CASSVESGGGSSGNTIYF